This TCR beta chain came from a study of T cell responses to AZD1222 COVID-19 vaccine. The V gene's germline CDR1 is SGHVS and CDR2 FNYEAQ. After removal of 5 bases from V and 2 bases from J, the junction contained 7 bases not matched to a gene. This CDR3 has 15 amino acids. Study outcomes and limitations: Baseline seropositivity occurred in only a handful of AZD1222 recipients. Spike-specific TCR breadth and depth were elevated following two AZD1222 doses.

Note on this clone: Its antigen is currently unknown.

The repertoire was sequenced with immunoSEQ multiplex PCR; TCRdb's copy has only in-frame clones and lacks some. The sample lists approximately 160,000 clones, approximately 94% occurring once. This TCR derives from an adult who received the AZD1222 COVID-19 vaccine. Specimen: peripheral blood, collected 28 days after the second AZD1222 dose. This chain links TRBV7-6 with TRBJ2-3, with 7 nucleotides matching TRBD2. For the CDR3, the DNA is TGTGCCAGCAGCCCCAGCGGGGATTCCACAGATACGCAGTATTTT. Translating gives CASSPSGDSTDTQYF.